The sequence of this T cell receptor (beta chain) was determined in a study of blood T cell repertoires in COVID-19. Germline V gene lookup returns CDR1 MNHEY and CDR2 SVGEGT. CDR3 length: 13 amino acids. Unmatched junction bases numbered 2, after V lost 5 bases and J lost 2 bases. TCRdb keeps only in-frame clones here, not all; method: immunoSEQ multiplex PCR. The table lists under 25,000 clones, 75% to 90% of them singletons. Sequencing was performed on peripheral blood. This chain links TRBV6-2 or TRBV6-3 with TRBJ1-1, with 7 positions matching TRBD1. The sequence came from a woman aged 80 or over with acute or convalescent COVID-19. CDR3 coding DNA: TGTGCCAGCAGTGGGACAGTCAACACTGAAGCTTTCTTT. Its protein product is CASSGTVNTEAFF.